One sample yielded the 21 T cell receptor beta chains listed below, sequenced in a study of identical twins. From the 5' RACE reads, TCRdb called clonotypes with MiXCR, one entry per CDR3 protein. The table records some 1,700,000 distinct CDR3 sequences, about 32% of them present only once. Sequencing was carried out using cord blood. These receptors were obtained from a newborn girl in good health.

This clonotype occurred a few times. V usage is TRBV2 and J usage is TRBJ2-1; 15 nucleotides align to TRBD2. V lost 5 bases to trimming and J lost 8 bases; unmatched junction nucleotides: 4. Germline values: CDR1 SNHLY, CDR2 FYNNEI. This CDR3 comprises 15 residues. The CDR3 sequence is CASSYGLAGGHEQFF. The CDR3 nucleotides are TGTGCCAGCAGTTATGGACTAGCGGGAGGGCATGAGCAGTTCTTC.

DNA for the CDR3: TGTGCCAGCAGTACGGGACTAGCTACGCAGTATTTT. Protein sequence: CASSTGLATQYF. The chain combines TRBV11-2 with TRBJ2-3, with 9 bases identical to TRBD2. From germline, CDR1 is SGHAT and CDR2 FQNNGV. J lost 8 bases, V lost 6 bases, and 3 bases had no gene match. This CDR3 comprises 12 residues.

This chain joins TRBV28 and TRBJ2-7; TRBD2 matches 9 bases. Germline CDR1 reads MDHEN; CDR2 reads SYDVKM. The CDR3 runs to 14 residues. J gave up 3 bases and V 11 bases, and 11 bases lay outside the gene matches. CDR3 residues: CAGTGTSSSYEQYF. Here the CDR3 DNA reads TGTGCCGGCACCGGGACTAGCTCAAGCTACGAGCAGTACTTC. Full variable domain (remainder filled in from reference TRBV28 and TRBJ2-7): DVKVTQSSRYLVKRTGEKVFLECVQDMDHENMFWYRQDPGLGLRLIYFSYDVKMKEKGDIPEGYSVSREKKERFSLILESASTNQTSMYLCAGTGTSSSYEQYFGPGTRLTVT.

This clonotype came up a few times. The chain joins TRBV3-1 to TRBJ2-7; 10 positions agree with TRBD2. The CDR3 loop spans 15 amino acids. V lost 8 bases, J lost 4 bases, and 11 bases stayed unmatched. The germline V gene has CDR1 LGHDT and CDR2 YNNKEL (reference sequence). The CDR3 loop is CASCKRGGKSYEQYF. In DNA, the CDR3 is TGTGCCAGCTGTAAGCGGGGGGGCAAATCTTACGAGCAGTACTTC.

V is TRBV12-3 or TRBV12-4 and J is TRBJ2-4, with D unclear. TRBJ2-7 explains the end of the DNA better; the J call may be wrong. The CDR3 covers 15 residues. The CDR3 DNA reads as TGTGCCAGCAGTTTATTCTTCCAGCCCCACTACGAGCAGTACTTC. Translation: CASSLFFQPHYEQYF.

The chain couples TRBV10-3 to TRBJ2-5; tentative D call: TRBD2 (6 bases). Germline V gene lookup returns CDR1 ENHRY and CDR2 SYGVKD. This CDR3 comprises 13 residues. The V end lost 10 bases, the J end lost 4 bases, and 16 bases lay between the germline ends. The CDR3 sequence: CATFGGFLETQYF. CDR3 in DNA: TGTGCCACCTTTGGAGGGTTCCTAGAGACCCAGTACTTC.

The rearrangement joins TRBV29-1 to TRBJ1-2; 11 bases line up with TRBD1. This CDR3 contains 13 residues. The trim removed 7 bases at V and 4 bases at J, leaving 5 bases unmatched. Germline V gene data show CDR1 as SQVTM and CDR2 as ANQGSEA. The CDR3 nucleotides are TGCAGCGGGTCGGGACAGGGGGGCTATGGCTACACCTTC. Protein sequence: CSGSGQGGYGYTF.

In this sample, this clonotype turned up many times. This chain joins TRBV28 and TRBJ2-5, with TRBD2 as a possible D gene (6 bases). Trimming pared 2 bases from V and 2 bases from J, leaving 9 bases between. The CDR3 runs 14 residues. Germline CDR1 is MDHEN and CDR2 is SYDVKM. CDR3 amino acids: CASSLLARQETQYF. The CDR3 coding sequence is TGTGCCAGCAGTTTACTAGCGCGGCAAGAGACCCAGTACTTC.

This clonotype has a handful of counts. The chain combines TRBV6-6 with TRBJ1-6; maybe TRBD1 (5 bases). CDR3 size: 16 residues. V lost 5 bases to trimming and J lost 2 bases, with 13 bases between them. Germline V gene sequence: CDR1 MNHNY, CDR2 SVGAGI (reference sequence). The DNA for the CDR3 is TGTGCCAGCAGTCTTAAGGGGAGGACCTATAATTCACCCCTCCACTTT. It translates to CASSLKGRTYNSPLHF.

This clonotype was counted a few times. The V and J genes are TRBV7-9 and TRBJ2-3, with 15 bases aligning to TRBD2. There are 15 residues in the CDR3. Germline V lookup: CDR1 SEHNR, CDR2 FQNEAQ (reference sequence). V shed 5 bases, J shed 10 bases, and the junction held 7 bases outside the gene matches. The CDR3 DNA reads as TGTGCCAGCAGCCTCCGGACTAGCGGGAGGGCCGCGCAGTATTTT. Amino acid sequence: CASSLRTSGRAAQYF.

The rearrangement links TRBV7-2 to TRBJ2-7; D not resolved. The CDR3 runs 14 residues. The germline V gene encodes CDR1 SGHTA and CDR2 FQGNSA. V shed 1 base and J shed 3 bases, with 10 bases lying between them. The CDR3 region is CASSLVPGHYEQYF. The CDR3 region has the DNA TGTGCCAGCAGCTTAGTTCCCGGCCACTACGAGCAGTACTTC.

V usage is TRBV19 and J usage is TRBJ2-7, with no clear D. The last part of the DNA fits TRBJ2-5 better; the J call may be wrong. Germline CDR1 reads LNHDA; CDR2 reads SQIVND (reference sequence). CDR3 length: 12 residues. The CDR3 DNA sequence: TGTGCCAGTAGTATAGATTGGAAGACCCAGTACTTC. Amino acid sequence: CASSIDWKTQYF.

This sequence joins TRBV28 and TRBJ2-1; 13 bases map to TRBD2. Germline V gene sequence: CDR1 MDHEN, CDR2 SYDVKM. The CDR3 extends over 20 amino acids. The V gene end was trimmed by 1 base and the J gene end by 0 bases; junction bases not matched to a gene: 9. The CDR3, as DNA: TGTGCCAGCAGTTTATCGTTTGGACTAGCGGGAGCTCACTCCTACAATGAGCAGTTCTTC. Its protein product is CASSLSFGLAGAHSYNEQFF.

This chain uses TRBV20-1 with TRBJ2-7; 7 bases are shared with TRBD1. The length of the CDR3 is 14 residues. Germline loops: CDR1 DFQATT, CDR2 SNEGSKA (reference sequence). V trimming: 3 bases; J trimming: 1 base; junction bases outside the gene matches: 6. The CDR3 loop is CSASRQGGSYEQYF. For the CDR3, the DNA is TGCAGTGCTAGCCGACAGGGTGGGTCCTACGAGCAGTACTTC.

This rearrangement joins TRBV21-1 to TRBJ2-3; TRBD2, as called in the table, went unchecked against the DNA. TRBV21-1 is labeled a pseudogene. The CDR3 has 17 amino acids. For the CDR3, the DNA is TGTGCCAGCAGCAAAGAAAAACTAGCGGGAGAGGAAGATACGCAGTATTTT. This sequence encodes CASSKEKLAGEEDTQYF.

The rearrangement joins TRBV5-1 to TRBJ1-4; TRBD1 matches 7 bases. V gave up 3 bases and J gave up 0 bases; unmatched junction bases: 2. CDR1 SGHRS and CDR2 YFSETQ come from the germline V gene. The CDR3 has 15 residues. Here the CDR3 reads CASSSGQSTNEKLFF. The CDR3 bases are TGCGCCAGCAGCTCGGGACAGTCAACTAATGAAAAACTGTTTTTT.

This chain joins TRBV20-1 and TRBJ2-1; 7 bases align to TRBD2. J was trimmed by 9 bases and V by 3 bases; bases with no gene match: 14. CDR1 and CDR2 (germline): DFQATT, SNEGSKA (reference sequence). The CDR3 contains 15 residues. The CDR3 DNA follows: TGCAGTGCTAGTATCGGGACTATTTCCCGCCGTGAGCAGTTCTTC. As protein: CSASIGTISRREQFF.

The rearrangement uses TRBV7-9 and TRBJ2-1; 8 nucleotides match TRBD1. Per the germline V gene, CDR1 is SEHNR and CDR2 is FQNEAQ (reference sequence). The CDR3 has 14 residues. Trimming at V came to 2 bases and at J to 8 bases, leaving 5 bases not matched to a gene. For the CDR3, the DNA is TGTGCCAGCAGCTTATCGGCAGGGGGCCATGAGCAGTTCTTC. Translation gives CASSLSAGGHEQFF.

This chain links TRBV20-1 with TRBJ1-1; D is perhaps TRBD1 (5 bases). Trimming shortened V by 2 bases and J by 5 bases, and 15 bases separated the two germline ends. This CDR3 spans 14 amino acids. The germline V gene encodes CDR1 DFQATT and CDR2 SNEGSKA (reference sequence). The CDR3 here is CSARNRAKGTEAFF. The CDR3 region has the DNA TGCAGTGCTAGAAATAGGGCCAAGGGGACTGAAGCTTTCTTT.

The V call is TRBV20-1, the J call TRBJ2-3; perhaps TRBD1 as D (8 bases). Germline CDR1 is DFQATT and CDR2 is SNEGSKA (reference sequence). V lost 5 bases to trimming and J lost 1 base, with 13 bases between them. The CDR3 loop spans 14 amino acids. As DNA, the CDR3 is TGCAGTGCTTGGGGGGGACAGGGCACAGATACGCAGTATTTT. It is translated as CSAWGGQGTDTQYF.

A single count supports this clonotype. V and J are TRBV20-1 and TRBJ1-5, with D perhaps TRBD1 (6 bases). Germline lookup yields CDR1 DFQATT and CDR2 SNEGSKA (reference sequence). The V end lost 6 bases, the J end lost 5 bases, and 17 bases lay between the germline ends. The CDR3 has 14 residues. CDR3 DNA sequence: TGCAGTGCAAAACCCGGGGACAATTATCAGCCCCAGCATTTT. Translated, it gives CSAKPGDNYQPQHF.